This T cell receptor beta chain stems from a study of blood T cell repertoires in COVID-19. Looking at the study overall: The United States, Italy and Spain supplied acute and convalescent COVID-19 samples. T cells, B-cell-depleted T cells, or PBMCs supplied cDNA or gDNA.

Per the original data handling: The assay estimated nucleated cells by amplifying reference gene primers. The method was immunoSEQ multiplex PCR; TCRdb's version includes in-frame clones alone and lacks a portion of them. V and J calls and clone size come straight from that table; D and trimming were deduced from the DNA. The sample lists 300,000 to 450,000 clones; around 89% were seen once. J was trimmed by 8 bases and V by 5 bases; bases with no gene match: 16. Germline V gives CDR1 SGHNT, CDR2 YENEEA. There are 18 residues in the CDR3. Followed longitudinally, the Seattle patients had been enrolled during active infection.

The receptor was isolated from a woman aged 30 to 39 with COVID-19, enrolled during active disease. The rearrangement links TRBV11-3 to TRBJ2-1, with 12 nucleotides matching TRBD2. The sequenced material came from peripheral blood. For the CDR3, the DNA is TGTGCCAGCAGCCCCCAAACACGACTAGCGGGAGTTCACGATGAGCAGTTCTTC. It is translated as CASSPQTRLAGVHDEQFF.